The rows below give T cell receptor beta chains drawn from one sample of a study of PD-1 blockade in classical Hodgkin lymphoma. Here immunoSEQ multiplex PCR was the method, and the copy in TCRdb shows in-frame clones only, minus some. The sample has some 30,000 clones; over 60% are singletons. The sequences come from peripheral blood mononuclear cells (PBMCs), collected before the fourth cycle of nivolumab. The receptors shown here come from a human donor with classical Hodgkin lymphoma. Each CDR3 is given with its conserved first and last residue. A D gene is named only where the DNA matches it firmly. Clone size is stated in some rows and not others, as once, few, many or a class when expanded.

j_call: TRBJ2-4
v_call: TRBV7-8
d_call: TRBD2
clone_size: once
cdr3_aa: CASSLQRLANKNIQYF

j_call: TRBJ1-6
v_call: TRBV5-1
d_call: TRBD1
clone_size: .
cdr3_aa: CASSLNRGSYNSPLHF

j_call: TRBJ2-2
v_call: TRBV5-5
d_call: .
clone_size: .
cdr3_aa: CASSLIPGSGAATGELFF

j_call: TRBJ1-4
v_call: TRBV12-5
d_call: .
clone_size: .
cdr3_aa: CASGQGFATNEKLFF

j_call: TRBJ1-1
v_call: TRBV5-4
d_call: .
clone_size: once
cdr3_aa: CASSLAGNTEAFF

j_call: TRBJ2-2
v_call: TRBV18
d_call: .
clone_size: .
cdr3_aa: CASSEQGGLTGELFF

j_call: TRBJ1-3
v_call: TRBV30
d_call: .
clone_size: .
cdr3_aa: CAWKAAGNTIYF

j_call: TRBJ1-3
v_call: TRBV7-2
d_call: .
clone_size: .
cdr3_aa: CASSLGSLGNTIYF

j_call: TRBJ1-2
v_call: TRBV5-6
d_call: .
clone_size: .
cdr3_aa: CASSPSSTLYGYTF

j_call: TRBJ2-2
v_call: TRBV28
d_call: .
clone_size: .
cdr3_aa: CVSYGGVVTGELFF

j_call: TRBJ2-3
v_call: TRBV2
d_call: .
clone_size: .
cdr3_aa: CASSGWDTQYF

j_call: TRBJ2-7
v_call: TRBV5-5
d_call: .
clone_size: few
cdr3_aa: CASSSGDSPSYEQYF

j_call: TRBJ2-3
v_call: TRBV27
d_call: .
clone_size: few
cdr3_aa: CASRPSRDTYIGTDTQYF

j_call: TRBJ2-3
v_call: TRBV6-6
d_call: .
clone_size: .
cdr3_aa: CASRPGQPTDTQYF

j_call: TRBJ2-3
v_call: TRBV25-1
d_call: TRBD2
clone_size: .
cdr3_aa: CASSDPGREADTQYF

j_call: TRBJ2-2
v_call: TRBV11-2
d_call: TRBD1
clone_size: once
cdr3_aa: CASSLGDSVTGELFF

j_call: TRBJ2-5
v_call: TRBV23-1
d_call: .
clone_size: .
cdr3_aa: CASRQQGPTQYF

j_call: TRBJ1-4
v_call: TRBV20-1
d_call: .
clone_size: .
cdr3_aa: CSPSGDEKLFF

j_call: TRBJ2-1
v_call: TRBV19
d_call: .
clone_size: medium-sized
cdr3_aa: CASIPLGGDPYNEQFF

j_call: TRBJ1-5
v_call: TRBV19
d_call: .
clone_size: .
cdr3_aa: CASSDVWDQPQHF

j_call: TRBJ1-1
v_call: TRBV30
d_call: .
clone_size: .
cdr3_aa: CAWSGLDRREAFF

j_call: TRBJ2-5
v_call: TRBV7-9
d_call: .
clone_size: .
cdr3_aa: CASSLVAETQYF

j_call: TRBJ1-1
v_call: TRBV28
d_call: .
clone_size: medium-sized
cdr3_aa: CASSFHRLNTEAFF

j_call: TRBJ1-5
v_call: TRBV4-1
d_call: .
clone_size: few
cdr3_aa: CASSQWEATGQPQHF

j_call: TRBJ1-2
v_call: TRBV4-3
d_call: .
clone_size: .
cdr3_aa: CASSQDAGPDGYTF

j_call: TRBJ1-2
v_call: TRBV27
d_call: .
clone_size: .
cdr3_aa: CASSPQVGANYGYTF

j_call: TRBJ2-2
v_call: TRBV19
d_call: TRBD1
clone_size: medium-sized
cdr3_aa: CASSALDRGANTGELFF

j_call: TRBJ1-1
v_call: TRBV28
d_call: .
clone_size: .
cdr3_aa: CASLWRGGGTEAFF

j_call: TRBJ1-3
v_call: TRBV7-2
d_call: TRBD1
clone_size: .
cdr3_aa: CASSPRAGTGPGNTIYF

j_call: TRBJ1-2
v_call: TRBV29-1
d_call: TRBD1
clone_size: .
cdr3_aa: CSVFTGQGSDGYTF

j_call: TRBJ1-2
v_call: TRBV28
d_call: TRBD1
clone_size: .
cdr3_aa: CASSYLGTGGIGYTF

j_call: TRBJ2-1
v_call: TRBV5-5
d_call: .
clone_size: .
cdr3_aa: CASSGRGEISYNEQFF

j_call: TRBJ2-7
v_call: TRBV5-1
d_call: .
clone_size: .
cdr3_aa: CASSLEGLAINEQYF

j_call: TRBJ2-7
v_call: TRBV4-3
d_call: TRBD2
clone_size: few
cdr3_aa: CASSAEREGYEQYF

j_call: TRBJ1-4
v_call: TRBV7-9
d_call: .
clone_size: .
cdr3_aa: CASSLAEGPNEKLFF

j_call: TRBJ2-3
v_call: TRBV19
d_call: .
clone_size: .
cdr3_aa: CASSRGPGPPGDTQYF

j_call: TRBJ1-1
v_call: TRBV28
d_call: .
clone_size: .
cdr3_aa: CASRTYRVEGTEAFF

j_call: TRBJ2-2
v_call: TRBV7-9
d_call: .
clone_size: .
cdr3_aa: CASSLGNTGELFF

j_call: TRBJ2-7
v_call: TRBV5-1
d_call: TRBD2
clone_size: few
cdr3_aa: CASSLGSGGASYEQYF

j_call: TRBJ2-5
v_call: TRBV5-1
d_call: TRBD2
clone_size: .
cdr3_aa: CASSTRTSGPQETQYF

j_call: TRBJ1-5
v_call: TRBV19
d_call: .
clone_size: .
cdr3_aa: CATARGREVPRQPQHF